This T cell receptor beta chain was retrieved from a study of blood T cell repertoires in COVID-19. Study-wide context: From the United States, Italy and Spain came samples of acute and convalescent COVID-19. The analysed material was cDNA or gDNA that came from T cells, B-cell-depleted T cells, or PBMCs.

Original data processing: Quantification of nucleated cells was approximated via reference gene primer amplification. Produced via immunoSEQ multiplex PCR; TCRdb's table is partial and in-frame only. V and J calls and clone size are copied from that table; D and trimming were computed from the DNA. The table shows about 240,000 clones, with about four fifths occurring only once. The CDR3 contains 14 residues. The germline CDR1 and CDR2 sequences are SGHRS and YFSETQ. V trimming: 4 bases; J trimming: 7 bases; junction bases outside the gene matches: 8. This clonotype was sampled from a woman at least 80 years old with acute or convalescent COVID-19. J is TRBJ1-5 and V is TRBV5-1, with 7 bases aligning to TRBD1. Sequencing input: peripheral blood. The CDR3 DNA follows: TGCGCCAGCAGCCTCCGACAGGGCGGGCAGCCCCAGCATTTT. It translates to CASSLRQGGQPQHF.